The 30 T cell receptor beta chains below come from one sample, sequenced in a study of T cell repertoires in cytomegalovirus infection (dated by TCRdb to about 2019). Sequencing relied on an Illumina HiSeq 1500. TCRdb trimmed the raw reads at Q25, called clones with MiXCR and kept productive beta chains. Every entry covers one CDR3 protein and lists the most common genes and DNA from its rows. The sample data list around 130,000 distinct CDR3 sequences, and more than 7% of these were observed just once. The ten largest clones capture roughly 9.1% of the sample. The sample comprised PBMCs. These receptors originate from a human donor in good health (CMV status not recorded). Some clones in this sample may be carry-over from other donors' samples.

This clonotype was seen repeatedly, ten times or more. The chain recombines TRBV20-1 with TRBJ2-6; D gene uncertain. From germline, CDR1 is DFQATT and CDR2 SNEGSKA (reference sequence). The CDR3 length is 13 residues. V lost 5 bases, J lost 0 bases, and 5 bases lay in between. The CDR3 bases are TGCAGTGCTCCGGCCTCTGGGGCCAACGTCCTGACTTTC. It encodes CSAPASGANVLTF.

The sample holds many counts of this clonotype. The chain uses TRBV28 and TRBJ1-1; the match to TRBD1 covers 8 bases. The CDR3 sequence is 15 residues long. The J segment lost 4 bases and the V segment lost 6 bases, leaving 10 bases of the junction unmatched. Germline V lookup: CDR1 MDHEN, CDR2 SYDVKM. Here the CDR3 DNA reads TGTGCCAGCAGCGATGCAGGGGGCGCGATCACTGAAGCTTTCTTT. Amino acid sequence: CASSDAGGAITEAFF.

This clonotype has at least ten counts. The chain uses TRBV28 and TRBJ1-2, with D uncertain. The V gene's germline CDR1 is MDHEN and CDR2 SYDVKM. This CDR3 comprises 14 residues. Trimming shortened V by 5 bases and J by 5 bases, and 15 bases separated the two germline ends. This CDR3 reads CASSLQTVSYGYTF. The CDR3 DNA follows: TGTGCCAGCAGTCTACAAACAGTATCTTATGGCTACACCTTC.

In this sample, this clonotype turned up many times. The chain is built from TRBV12-3 or TRBV12-4 and TRBJ1-1; D might be TRBD1 (5 bases). V dropped 6 bases and J dropped 7 bases, with 9 bases sitting between them. The CDR3 runs 11 residues. CDR3 DNA sequence: TGTGCCAGCAGAGAGAGGGGTGAAGCTTTCTTT. This encodes CASRERGEAFF.

Points on this clonotype: This could be a read error, since a much larger clone is one nucleotide away. This chain joins TRBV2 and TRBJ2-3, with TRBD2 identical over 7 bases. Germline lookup yields CDR1 SNHLY and CDR2 FYNNEI. The J segment lost 1 base and the V segment lost 11 bases, leaving 9 bases of the junction unmatched. The CDR3 loop spans 14 amino acids. CDR3 region: CAGSAGRGTDTQYF. DNA for the CDR3: TGTGCCGGCTCAGCAGGGAGGGGCACAGATACGCAGTATTTT.

At least ten counts were recorded for this clonotype. The chain uses TRBV28 and TRBJ1-6; TRBD1 might be the D (5 bases). The CDR3 is made up of 14 amino acids. Germline V gives CDR1 MDHEN, CDR2 SYDVKM. V lost 2 bases and J lost 7, with 9 bases in between. CDR3 coding DNA: TGTGCCAGCAGTTTAACAGGAAAGAATTCACCCCTCCACTTT. Translating gives CASSLTGKNSPLHF.

This clonotype was counted many times. V and J are TRBV12-3 or TRBV12-4 and TRBJ2-3; D ambiguous. This CDR3 is built from 13 residues. Trimming left V 8 bases short and J 7 bases short, with 16 bases between. CDR3 loop: CASVQSDLHTQYF. Written as DNA, the CDR3 is TGTGCCAGCGTCCAATCCGACCTACATACGCAGTATTTT.

In its sample, this clonotype was seen many times. This chain joins TRBV12-3 or TRBV12-4 and TRBJ1-1; the D is unclear. V shed 5 bases and J shed 4 bases, with 11 bases lying between them. This CDR3 spans 13 amino acids. In DNA form, the CDR3 reads TGTGCCAGCAGTACCGCCCATGGCACTGAAGCTTTCTTT. The encoded protein is CASSTAHGTEAFF.

In its sample, this clonotype was seen a few times. This rearrangement joins TRBV20-1 to TRBJ2-1; D call uncertain. Per the germline V gene, CDR1 is DFQATT and CDR2 is SNEGSKA (reference sequence). The CDR3 contains 11 residues. Trimming took 4 bases from V and 4 from J, leaving 5 bases between them. The CDR3: CSATGYNEQFF. For the CDR3, the DNA is TGCAGTGCTACAGGATACAATGAGCAGTTCTTC.

In its sample, this clonotype was seen a few times. The chain is built from TRBV12-3 or TRBV12-4 and TRBJ1-5; D is undetermined. The V end was cut by 7 bases, the J end by 0 bases, with 7 bases between. The CDR3 runs 13 residues. CDR3 sequence (DNA): TGTGCCAGCAAGGCATATAGCAATCAGCCCCAGCATTTT. Translating gives CASKAYSNQPQHF.

This clonotype was seen many times. The V and J genes are TRBV7-2 and TRBJ1-1, with D possibly matching TRBD1 (5 bases). Trimming took off 3 bases at V and 6 bases at J, with 14 bases between the two ends. The germline V gene encodes CDR1 SGHTA and CDR2 FQGNSA. This CDR3 region has 14 residues. The CDR3 protein is CASSFQSQVAEAFF. The DNA of the CDR3 is TGTGCCAGCAGCTTTCAGTCACAGGTCGCTGAAGCTTTCTTT.

This clonotype appeared many times. This chain joins TRBV2 and TRBJ2-1, with 9 bases fitting TRBD1. Germline V gene data show CDR1 as SNHLY and CDR2 as FYNNEI. This CDR3 region has 15 residues. V trimming: 6 bases; J trimming: 1 base; junction bases outside the gene matches: 4. CDR3 DNA: TGTGCCAGCAGCCCAGACAGGGGGTCCTACAATGAGCAGTTCTTC. The encoded protein is CASSPDRGSYNEQFF.

This clonotype has at least ten counts. This chain connects TRBV7-6 to TRBJ1-4; D perhaps matches TRBD1 (5 bases). The CDR3 consists of 14 residues. V was cut by 6 bases and J by 4 bases, with 12 bases left in between. The germline gives CDR1 SGHVS, CDR2 FNYEAQ. The CDR3 protein is CASRPQADNEKLFF. The CDR3 DNA sequence: TGTGCCAGCAGACCACAGGCGGATAATGAAAAACTGTTTTTT.

This clonotype was counted ten times or more. The J gene is TRBJ2-1, the V gene TRBV15; D gene uncertain. The CDR3 totals 16 residues. Trimming stripped 0 bases from V and 0 bases from J, with 9 bases between. In germline, CDR1 is LNHNV, CDR2 YYDKDF (reference sequence). Written as DNA, the CDR3 is TGTGCCACCAGCAGAGATTACACGAGCTCCTACAATGAGCAGTTCTTC. This translates into CATSRDYTSSYNEQFF.

The chain joins TRBV29-1 to TRBJ1-2; 7 positions match TRBD1. The ends lost 3 bases at V and 6 bases at J; junction bases unmatched: 7. This CDR3 is built from 13 residues. In germline, CDR1 is SQVTM, CDR2 ANQGSEA. CDR3 residues: CSVEGQRGDGYTF. The CDR3 DNA reads as TGCAGCGTTGAGGGACAGCGAGGGGATGGCTACACCTTC.

This clonotype was detected many times. The chain links TRBV7-2 to TRBJ1-2, with D tentatively TRBD1 (5 bases). Germline CDR1 and CDR2: SGHTA and FQGNSA. This CDR3 is built from 14 residues. Trimming took 6 bases from V and 4 from J, leaving 15 bases between them. In DNA, the CDR3 is TGTGCCAGCAGACCCCCGGGGGGGGGCTATGGCTACACCTTC. Protein product: CASRPPGGGYGYTF. Based on the CDR3 plus reference TRBV7-2 and TRBJ1-2, the full variable domain is GAGVSQSPSNKVTEKGKDVELRCDPISGHTALYWYRQSLGQGLEFLIYFQGNSAPDKSGLPSDRFSAERTGGSVSTLTIQRTQQEDSAVYLCASRPPGGGYGYTFGSGTRLTVV.

In this sample, this clonotype turned up once. This rearrangement joins TRBV11-2 to TRBJ2-1, with 10 nucleotides matching TRBD2. J gave up 13 bases and V 1 base, and 4 bases lay outside the gene matches. Germline V gene sequence: CDR1 SGHAT, CDR2 FQNNGV. The CDR3 loop spans 13 amino acids. The DNA of the CDR3 is TGTGCCAGCAGCTTAGGAAGCGGGGGGGTTCAGTTCTTC. Its translation: CASSLGSGGVQFF.

DNA of the CDR3: TGTGCCAGCAGCCAAGAGATTAGCGGGGGTCGAAGTGAGCAGTTCTTC. This encodes CASSQEISGGRSEQFF. The rearrangement uses TRBV14 and TRBJ2-1; TRBD2 matches 9 bases. The CDR3 is made up of 16 amino acids. V shed 0 bases and J 9 bases; nucleotides not matched to a gene: 9. The germline V gene has CDR1 SGHDN and CDR2 FVKESK.

This chain links TRBV18 with TRBJ1-5; tentative D call: TRBD1 (5 bases). V was clipped by 1 base and J by 7 bases, with 8 bases between them. CDR3 length equals 13 residues. Germline values: CDR1 KGHSH, CDR2 LQKENI. The CDR3 sequence is CASSPQRGQPQHF. The CDR3, as DNA: TGTGCCAGCTCACCACAGAGGGGACAGCCCCAGCATTTT.

V gene TRBV20-1 combines with J gene TRBJ1-5; D perhaps matches TRBD1 (5 bases). The CDR3 contains 16 residues. Trimming took off 0 bases at V and 4 bases at J, with 16 bases between the two ends. From germline, CDR1 is DFQATT and CDR2 SNEGSKA (reference sequence). The CDR3 region has the DNA TGCAGTGCTAGAGATCCGGGACGGATAGAAAATCAGCCCCAGCATTTT. It codes for CSARDPGRIENQPQHF.

This clonotype has only a few counts. The chain joins TRBV20-1 to TRBJ2-7; 10 bases line up with TRBD2. V dropped 3 bases and J dropped 4; count of bases not matched to a gene: 9. The CDR3 consists of 15 residues. CDR1 is DFQATT and CDR2 is SNEGSKA in the germline V gene (reference sequence). The CDR3 DNA is TGCAGTGCTAGCCCCCTTAGGACTAGCGGTTACGAGCAGTACTTC. It translates to CSASPLRTSGYEQYF.

This clonotype came up many times. The chain recombines TRBV6-6 with TRBJ2-5; no firm D call. This CDR3 contains 14 residues. V gave up 2 bases and J gave up 4 bases, with 11 bases separating them. CDR1 is MNHNY, CDR2 SVGAGI, per germline (reference sequence). CDR3 nucleotides: TGTGCCAGCAGTTACGAGAGGACCAGAGAGACCCAGTACTTC. This codes for CASSYERTRETQYF.

This clonotype was found a few times. The chain couples TRBV2 to TRBJ2-7; 8 bases agree with TRBD2. Losses at the gene ends were 6 bases for V and 3 bases for J; bases not matched to a gene: 4. Germline assignment: CDR1 SNHLY and CDR2 FYNNEI. This CDR3 comprises 13 residues. Here the CDR3 DNA reads TGTGCCAGCAGCCCCCGGGGGGGCTACGAGCAGTACTTC. Protein sequence: CASSPRGGYEQYF.

This clonotype was recorded many times. This rearrangement joins TRBV7-2 to TRBJ2-2; TRBD2 agrees at 12 bases. The CDR3 runs 18 residues. Losses at the gene ends were 5 bases for V and 5 bases for J; bases not matched to a gene: 12. From germline, CDR1 is SGHTA and CDR2 FQGNSA. The CDR3 DNA reads as TGTGCCAGCAGCGTCTCGTCTAGCGGGGGGGCGGGAACCGGGGAGCTGTTTTTT. It specifies CASSVSSSGGAGTGELFF.

This clonotype was seen repeatedly, ten times or more. The chain has TRBV7-2 and TRBJ1-1; weak D call: TRBD1 (6 bases). The CDR3 loop spans 14 amino acids. V lost 5 bases to trimming and J lost 1 base, with 11 bases between them. CDR1 is SGHTA, CDR2 FQGNSA, per germline. CDR3 sequence: CASSPRGGNTEAFF. In DNA, the CDR3 is TGTGCCAGCAGCCCCAGGGGTGGGAACACTGAAGCTTTCTTT.

This clonotype was recorded at least ten times. The chain's CDR3 is CASSLDPVVTEAFF. CDR3 coding DNA: TGTGCCAGCAGCTTAGACCCAGTCGTAACTGAAGCTTTCTTT. V and J are TRBV11-2 and TRBJ1-1; D is undetermined. CDR3 length equals 14 residues. The ends were cut back, 0 bases at V and 5 bases at J, with 10 bases in the middle. Germline loops: CDR1 SGHAT, CDR2 FQNNGV.

CDR3 sequence (DNA): TGCAGTGCTAGGACAACCGGTGCGAGCTCCTACAATGAGCAGTTCTTC. As protein: CSARTTGASSYNEQFF. The chain combines TRBV20-1 with TRBJ2-1; D is unresolved. CDR1 DFQATT and CDR2 SNEGSKA come from the germline V gene (reference sequence). The CDR3 is made up of 16 amino acids. Trimming took off 3 bases at V and 0 bases at J, with 15 bases between the two ends.

There are many counts of this clonotype. The chain links TRBV27 to TRBJ2-5; 9 nucleotides agree with TRBD2. Germline CDR1 and CDR2: MNHEY and SMNVEV (reference sequence). V lost 4 bases and J lost 5; bases outside the gene matches: 8. The CDR3 consists of 15 residues. The CDR3, as DNA: TGTGCCAGCAGTTCCCTCCGAACTAGCGGGGAGACCCAGTACTTC. This gives the protein CASSSLRTSGETQYF.

This clonotype was seen ten or more times. This sequence joins TRBV29-1 and TRBJ1-1, with D uncertain. The CDR3 covers 12 residues. With 5 bases removed from V and 5 bases from J, the gap between germline ends came to 12 bases. CDR1 SQVTM and CDR2 ANQGSEA come from the germline V gene. CDR3 sequence reads: CSVSEGATEAFF. CDR3 nucleotide sequence: TGCAGCGTTTCAGAGGGCGCGACTGAAGCTTTCTTT.

The V and J genes are TRBV7-9 and TRBJ2-3; unclear D gene. Germline lookup yields CDR1 SEHNR and CDR2 FQNEAQ (reference sequence). The CDR3 is made up of 11 amino acids. Trimming pared 4 bases from V and 4 bases from J, leaving 3 bases between. The CDR3 nucleotides read TGTGCCAGCAGCTGGTCAGATACGCAGTATTTT. Translated, it gives CASSWSDTQYF.